This passage covers 2 T cell receptor beta chains from one sample sequenced in a study of CD8 T cells in Susac syndrome. Random hexamers were used to reverse transcribe about 0.45 to 1 ug of RNA. Each CDR3 protein gets one entry after TCRdb re-called the immunoSEQ multiplex PCR reads with MiXCR. Of approximately 57,000 distinct CDR3 sequences in the sample, more than 85% were seen once. The sequenced sample was CD8+ T cells from PBMCs. These receptors all stem from a human donor with Susac syndrome.

The chain recombines TRBV7-9 with TRBJ2-3; D might be TRBD1 or TRBD2, each matching 5 bases. Germline assignment: CDR1 SEHNR and CDR2 FQNEAQ (reference sequence). Trimming took off 5 bases at V and 6 bases at J, with 18 bases between the two ends. The CDR3 covers 15 residues. The CDR3 is CASSPPGPPGDTQYF. The CDR3 nucleotides read TGTGCCAGCAGCCCGCCGGGACCCCCGGGGGATACGCAGTATTTT.

The chain is built from TRBV2 and TRBJ2-1, with 10 bases that match TRBD2. Trimming at V came to 2 bases and at J to 4 bases, leaving 2 bases not matched to a gene. The CDR3 extends over 15 amino acids. CDR1 is SNHLY, CDR2 FYNNEI, per germline. CDR3 protein: CASSESGGGYNEQFF. The CDR3 DNA is TGTGCCAGCAGTGAAAGCGGGGGGGGGTACAATGAGCAGTTCTTC.